The T cell receptor (beta chain) under discussion was sequenced for a study of PD-L1 blockade in urothelial cancer. Study-wide background: About 90% of the 29 patients were men with bladder-origin urothelial cancer.

Libraries were prepared by immunoSEQ multiplex PCR; TCRdb keeps only in-frame clonotypes and omits some of them. The sample has approximately 88,000 clones; 84% are singletons. As concerns this clone: The antigen remains undetermined.

This CDR3 contains 14 residues. The V gene lost 0 bases and the J gene lost 1 base, with 6 bases spanning the gap. From germline, CDR1 is MNHEY and CDR2 SVGAGI. Time point meaning: pretreatment peripheral blood. A total of 1 to 8 samples per patient were collected pretreatment and on-treatment. Findings and limits, study-wide: Better survival was forecast by a pretreatment blood TCR clonality below the median.

The gene calls are TRBV6-5 and TRBJ1-1, with D maybe TRBD1 (5 bases). This TCR was sampled from a man aged 55 to 70 with urothelial cancer. This specimen consisted of PBMCs, obtained around atezolizumab (anti-PD-L1) treatment. The chain's CDR3 is CASSYSQGNTEAFF. Here the CDR3 DNA reads TGTGCCAGCAGTTACTCCCAGGGGAACACTGAAGCTTTCTTT.